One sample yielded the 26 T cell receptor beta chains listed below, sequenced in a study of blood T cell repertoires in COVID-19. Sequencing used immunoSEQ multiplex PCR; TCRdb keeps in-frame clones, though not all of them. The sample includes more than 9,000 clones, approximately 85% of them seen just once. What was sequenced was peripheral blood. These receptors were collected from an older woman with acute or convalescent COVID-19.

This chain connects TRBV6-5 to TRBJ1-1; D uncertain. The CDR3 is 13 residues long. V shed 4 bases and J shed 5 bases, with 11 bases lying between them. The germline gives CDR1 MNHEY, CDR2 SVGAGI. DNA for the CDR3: TGTGCCAGCAGTTCCACCTGGCGGACTGAAGCTTTCTTT. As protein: CASSSTWRTEAFF.

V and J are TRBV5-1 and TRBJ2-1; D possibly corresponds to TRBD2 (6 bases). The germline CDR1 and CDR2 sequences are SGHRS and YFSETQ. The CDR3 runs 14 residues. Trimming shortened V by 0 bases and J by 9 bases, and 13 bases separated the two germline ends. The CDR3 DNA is TGCGCCAGCAGCTTGGGCGCGGGGAAAGGTGAGCAGTTCTTC. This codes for CASSLGAGKGEQFF.

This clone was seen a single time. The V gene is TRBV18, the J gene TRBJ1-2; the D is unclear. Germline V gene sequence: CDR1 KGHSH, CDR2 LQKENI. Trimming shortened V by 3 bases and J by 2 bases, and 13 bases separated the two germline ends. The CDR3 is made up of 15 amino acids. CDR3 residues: CASSPWAASNYGYTF. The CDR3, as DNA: TGTGCCAGCTCACCCTGGGCCGCTTCGAACTATGGCTACACCTTC.

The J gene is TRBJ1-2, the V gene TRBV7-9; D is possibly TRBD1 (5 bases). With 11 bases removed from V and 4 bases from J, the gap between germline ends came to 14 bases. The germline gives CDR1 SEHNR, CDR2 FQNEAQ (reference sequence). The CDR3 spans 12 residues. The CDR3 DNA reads TGTGCCGGTCTTTTGGGGGGCTATGGCTACACCTTC. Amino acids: CAGLLGGYGYTF.

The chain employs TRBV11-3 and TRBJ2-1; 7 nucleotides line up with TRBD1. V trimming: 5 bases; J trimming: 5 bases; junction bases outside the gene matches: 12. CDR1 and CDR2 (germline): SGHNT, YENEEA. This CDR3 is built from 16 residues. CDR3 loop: CASSGREQGPHNEQFF. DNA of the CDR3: TGTGCCAGCAGCGGACGGGAACAGGGGCCCCACAATGAGCAGTTCTTC.

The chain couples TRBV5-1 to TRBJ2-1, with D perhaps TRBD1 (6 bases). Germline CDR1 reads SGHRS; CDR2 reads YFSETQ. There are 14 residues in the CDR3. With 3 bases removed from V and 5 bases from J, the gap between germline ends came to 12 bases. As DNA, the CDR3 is TGCGCCAGCAGCTCCTTTACAGGGCACAATGAGCAGTTCTTC. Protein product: CASSSFTGHNEQFF.

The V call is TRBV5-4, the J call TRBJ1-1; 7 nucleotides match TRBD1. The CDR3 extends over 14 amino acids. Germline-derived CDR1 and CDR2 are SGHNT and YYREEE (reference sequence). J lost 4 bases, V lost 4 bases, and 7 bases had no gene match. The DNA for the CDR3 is TGTGCCAGCAGCCCTCGGGACAGTCCCACTGAAGCTTTCTTT. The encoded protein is CASSPRDSPTEAFF.

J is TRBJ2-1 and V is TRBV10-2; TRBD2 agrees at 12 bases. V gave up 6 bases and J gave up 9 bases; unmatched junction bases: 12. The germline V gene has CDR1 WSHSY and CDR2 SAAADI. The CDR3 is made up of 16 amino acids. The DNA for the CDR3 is TGCGCCAGCAGGTCTAGCGGGGGGGCCAGTGCCGGTGAGCAGTTCTTC. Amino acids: CASRSSGGASAGEQFF.

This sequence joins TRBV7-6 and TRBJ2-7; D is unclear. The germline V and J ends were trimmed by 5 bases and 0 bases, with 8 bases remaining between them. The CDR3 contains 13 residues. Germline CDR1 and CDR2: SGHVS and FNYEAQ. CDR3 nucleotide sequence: TGTGCCAGCAGCCGAGGTCCCTCCTACGAGCAGTACTTC. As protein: CASSRGPSYEQYF. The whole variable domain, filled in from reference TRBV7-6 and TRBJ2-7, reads GAGVSQSPRYKVTKRGQDVALRCDPISGHVSLYWYRQALGQGPEFLTYFNYEAQQDKSGLPNDRFSAERPEGSISTLTIQRTEQRDSAMYRCASSRGPSYEQYFGPGTRLTVT.

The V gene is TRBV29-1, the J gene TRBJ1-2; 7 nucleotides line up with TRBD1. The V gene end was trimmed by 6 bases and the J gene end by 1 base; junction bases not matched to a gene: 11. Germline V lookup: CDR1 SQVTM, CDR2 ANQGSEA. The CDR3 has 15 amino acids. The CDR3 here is CSVAPGTADNYGYTF. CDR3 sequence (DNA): TGCAGCGTCGCACCTGGGACAGCTGATAACTATGGCTACACCTTC.

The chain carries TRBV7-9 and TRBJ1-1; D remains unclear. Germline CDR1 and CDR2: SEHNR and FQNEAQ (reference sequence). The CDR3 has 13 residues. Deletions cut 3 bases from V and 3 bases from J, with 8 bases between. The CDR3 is CASSFYGYTEAFF. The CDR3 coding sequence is TGTGCCAGCAGCTTTTACGGTTACACTGAAGCTTTCTTT.

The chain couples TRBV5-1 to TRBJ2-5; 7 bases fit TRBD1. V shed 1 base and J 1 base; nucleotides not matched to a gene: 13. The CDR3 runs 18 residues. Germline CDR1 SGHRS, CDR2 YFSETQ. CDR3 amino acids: CASSLRFRDRLSQETQYF. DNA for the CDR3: TGCGCCAGCAGCTTGAGGTTCCGGGACAGACTTTCCCAAGAGACCCAGTACTTC.

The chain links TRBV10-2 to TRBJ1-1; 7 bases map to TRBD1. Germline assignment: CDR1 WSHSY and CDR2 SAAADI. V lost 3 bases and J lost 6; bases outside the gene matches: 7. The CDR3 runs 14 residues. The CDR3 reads CASSETGASPEAFF. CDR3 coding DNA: TGCGCCAGCAGTGAAACAGGGGCCAGCCCTGAAGCTTTCTTT.

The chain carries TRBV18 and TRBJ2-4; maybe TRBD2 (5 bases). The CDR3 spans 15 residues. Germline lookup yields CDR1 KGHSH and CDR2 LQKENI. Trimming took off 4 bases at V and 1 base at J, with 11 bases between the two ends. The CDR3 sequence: CASSLSPGAKNIQYF. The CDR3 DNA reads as TGTGCCAGCTCACTCTCCCCGGGGGCCAAAAACATTCAGTACTTC.

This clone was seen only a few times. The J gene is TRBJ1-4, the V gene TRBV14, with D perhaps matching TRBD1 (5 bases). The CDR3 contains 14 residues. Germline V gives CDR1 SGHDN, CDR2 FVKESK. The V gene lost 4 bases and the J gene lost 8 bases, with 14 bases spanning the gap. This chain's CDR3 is CASSPGLVREKLFF. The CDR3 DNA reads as TGTGCCAGCAGCCCGGGACTAGTCCGCGAAAAACTGTTTTTT.

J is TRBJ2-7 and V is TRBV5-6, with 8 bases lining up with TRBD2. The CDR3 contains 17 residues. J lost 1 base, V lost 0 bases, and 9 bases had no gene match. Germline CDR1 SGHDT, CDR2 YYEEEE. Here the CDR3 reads CASSLGNSGVGSYEQYF. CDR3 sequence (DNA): TGTGCCAGCAGCTTGGGAAATAGCGGGGTTGGGTCCTACGAGCAGTACTTC.

The CDR3 here is CASSPPAGVETQYF. In DNA form, the CDR3 reads TGTGCCAGCAGCCCCCCAGCGGGGGTAGAGACCCAGTACTTC. The chain carries TRBV6-5 and TRBJ2-5, with TRBD2 matching 8 bases. This CDR3 comprises 14 residues. Unmatched junction bases numbered 7, after V lost 6 bases and J lost 4 bases. CDR1 and CDR2 (germline): MNHEY, SVGAGI.

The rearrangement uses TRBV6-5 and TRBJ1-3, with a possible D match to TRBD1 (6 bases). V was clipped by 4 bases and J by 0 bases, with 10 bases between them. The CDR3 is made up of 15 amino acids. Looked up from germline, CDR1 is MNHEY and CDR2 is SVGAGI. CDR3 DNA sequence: TGTGCCAGCAGTTCCACAGGGTTCTCTGGAAACACCATATATTTT. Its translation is CASSSTGFSGNTIYF.

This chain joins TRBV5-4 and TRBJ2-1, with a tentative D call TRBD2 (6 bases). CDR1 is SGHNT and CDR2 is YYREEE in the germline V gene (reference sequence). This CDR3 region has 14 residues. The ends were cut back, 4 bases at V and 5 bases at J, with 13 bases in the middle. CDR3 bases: TGTGCCAGCAGCCCTATTGGGGGGAACAATGAGCAGTTCTTC. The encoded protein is CASSPIGGNNEQFF.

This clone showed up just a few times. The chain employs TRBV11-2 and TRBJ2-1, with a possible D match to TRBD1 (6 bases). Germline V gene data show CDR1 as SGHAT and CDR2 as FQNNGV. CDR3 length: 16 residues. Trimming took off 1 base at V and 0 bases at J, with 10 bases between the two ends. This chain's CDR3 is CASSLGTGSSYNEQFF. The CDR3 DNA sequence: TGTGCCAGCAGCTTAGGAACAGGGAGCTCCTACAATGAGCAGTTCTTC.

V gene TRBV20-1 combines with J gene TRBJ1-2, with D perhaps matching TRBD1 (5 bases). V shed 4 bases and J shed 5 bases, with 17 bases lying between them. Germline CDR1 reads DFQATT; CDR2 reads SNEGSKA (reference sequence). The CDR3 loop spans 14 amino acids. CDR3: CSATDPTRAYGYTF. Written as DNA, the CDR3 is TGCAGTGCTACTGACCCGACCAGGGCATATGGCTACACCTTC.

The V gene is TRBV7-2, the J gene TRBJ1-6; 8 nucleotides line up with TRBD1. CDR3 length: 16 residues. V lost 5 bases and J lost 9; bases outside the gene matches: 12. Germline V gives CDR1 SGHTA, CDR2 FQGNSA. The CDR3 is CASSPSRQGAGSPLHF. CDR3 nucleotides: TGTGCCAGCAGCCCCAGTCGTCAGGGGGCTGGTTCACCCCTCCACTTT.

This CDR3 is CASSPRVYYEQYF. The CDR3 DNA follows: TGTGCCAGCAGCCCCAGGGTCTACTACGAGCAGTACTTC. The J gene is TRBJ2-7, the V gene TRBV14, with D possibly matching TRBD1 (5 bases). CDR1 SGHDN and CDR2 FVKESK come from the germline V gene. The CDR3 runs to 13 residues. The V and J ends lost 4 bases and 3 bases respectively, with 10 bases between them.

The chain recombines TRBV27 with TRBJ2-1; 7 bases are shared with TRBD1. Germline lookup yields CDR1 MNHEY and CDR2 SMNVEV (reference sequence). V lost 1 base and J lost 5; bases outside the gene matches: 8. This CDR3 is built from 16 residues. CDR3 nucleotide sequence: TGTGCCAGCAGTTTATATCCGTGGGACAGTGACAATGAGCAGTTCTTC. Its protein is CASSLYPWDSDNEQFF.

CDR3 coding DNA: TGTGCCAGCAGTATAGGGAGGAACACTGAAGCTTTCTTT. As protein: CASSIGRNTEAFF. The chain couples TRBV3-1 (or the pseudogene TRBV3-2) to TRBJ1-1; no clear D. V lost 6 bases, J lost 1 base, and 9 bases lay in between. This CDR3 contains 13 residues. CDR1 is LGHDT, CDR2 YNNKEL, per germline (reference sequence).

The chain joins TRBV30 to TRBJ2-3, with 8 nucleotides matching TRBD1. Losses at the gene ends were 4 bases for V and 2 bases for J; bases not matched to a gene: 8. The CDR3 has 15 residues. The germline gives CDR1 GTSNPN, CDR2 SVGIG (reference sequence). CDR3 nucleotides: TGTGCCTGGAAGCGACAGGGGCGTCTCACAGATACGCAGTATTTT. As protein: CAWKRQGRLTDTQYF.